These 20 T cell receptor beta chains were sequenced from one sample in a study of CD8+ T cells in alopecia areata. Extracted RNA was reverse transcribed, and the resulting cDNA served as sequencing template. Sequenced by immunoSEQ multiplex PCR; TCRdb stores in-frame clones only, minus some. The profile shows some 130,000 clones, 49% of them singletons. The sample here was CD8+ T cells sorted from blood, taken at week 0. The source is a human donor with alopecia areata.

The genes are TRBV7-2 and TRBJ2-2; TRBD2 agrees at 7 bases. CDR1 and CDR2 from the germline V gene are SGHTA and FQGNSA. The CDR3 has 16 amino acids. V dropped 1 base and J dropped 1; count of bases not matched to a gene: 3. DNA for the CDR3: TGTGCCAGCAGCTTAGAGGCGGGGGAGAACACCGGGGAGCTGTTTTTT. Protein: CASSLEAGENTGELFF.

The chain recombines TRBV9 with TRBJ2-6; D uncertain. This CDR3 comprises 16 residues. Per germline, CDR1 SGDLS and CDR2 YYNGEE. Between the trimmed V and J ends, which lost 0 bases and 0 bases, there was a span of 7 bases. CDR3 sequence reads: CASSVDRSSGANVLTF. CDR3 nucleotide sequence: TGTGCCAGCAGCGTAGACAGAAGCTCTGGGGCCAACGTCCTGACTTTC.

The chain employs TRBV4-1 and TRBJ2-5; the match to TRBD1 covers 9 bases. The J call is uncertain, as TRBJ2-7 better fits the DNA end. Germline CDR1 reads MGHRA; CDR2 reads YSYEKL. This CDR3 has 16 residues. CDR3 sequence reads: CASSQGPGQGTYEQYF. The CDR3 coding sequence is TGCGCCAGCAGCCAAGGGCCCGGACAGGGGACCTACGAGCAGTACTTC.

This rearrangement joins TRBV4-2 to TRBJ1-1; D gene ambiguous. Germline V gives CDR1 LGHNA, CDR2 YNFKEQ. The CDR3 is 14 amino acids. V lost 1 base and J 1 base, leaving 7 bases between the germline ends. In DNA, the CDR3 is TGTGCCAGCAGCCAAGGGCCCCCGAACACTGAAGCTTTCTTT. Amino acids: CASSQGPPNTEAFF.

The genes are TRBV7-2 and TRBJ2-2; TRBD2 might be the D (7 bases). The V gene's germline CDR1 is SGHTA and CDR2 FQGNSA. V dropped 2 bases and J dropped 4 bases, with 11 bases sitting between them. The CDR3 spans 15 residues. The CDR3 nucleotides are TGTGCCAGCAGCTTACGGGGGGCCACCACCGGGGAGCTGTTTTTT. This codes for CASSLRGATTGELFF.

CDR3 nucleotide sequence: TGCAGCGTTGATCAGGGGGACACTGAAGCTTTCTTT. Translating gives CSVDQGDTEAFF. The chain links TRBV29-1 to TRBJ1-1; 7 bases fit TRBD1. Looked up from germline, CDR1 is SQVTM and CDR2 is ANQGSEA. This CDR3 has 12 residues. J gave up 3 bases and V 3 bases, and 1 base lay outside the gene matches.

This chain connects TRBV27 to TRBJ2-3; no reliable D call. V lost 7 bases to trimming and J lost 8 bases, with 19 bases between them. The germline V gene encodes CDR1 MNHEY and CDR2 SMNVEV (reference sequence). The CDR3 sequence is 14 residues long. DNA of the CDR3: TGTGCCAGCACTAAGAGGAAGGAGACTGGTACGCAGTATTTT. Its translation: CASTKRKETGTQYF.

This clone was found a few times. The chain joins TRBV13 to TRBJ2-7; D gene ambiguous. Germline lookup yields CDR1 PRHDT and CDR2 FYEKMQ (reference sequence). Between the trimmed V and J ends, which lost 6 bases and 2 bases, there was a span of 14 bases. CDR3 size: 14 residues. The CDR3 protein is CASSPPDNPYEQYF. CDR3 in DNA: TGTGCCAGCAGTCCGCCTGACAATCCCTACGAGCAGTACTTC. Full variable domain (rest looked up from reference TRBV13 and TRBJ2-7): AAGVIQSPRHLIKEKRETATLKCYPIPRHDTVYWYQQGPGQDPQFLISFYEKMQSDKGSIPDRFSAQQFSDYHSELNMSSLELGDSALYFCASSPPDNPYEQYFGPGTRLTVT.

The chain employs TRBV27 and TRBJ2-7; TRBD1 matches at 8 bases. Germline V gene sequence: CDR1 MNHEY, CDR2 SMNVEV (reference sequence). The length of the CDR3 is 14 residues. Trimming removed 5 bases from V and 1 base from J; junction bases left unmatched: 4. CDR3 bases: TGTGCCAGCAGTCCGGGACAGGTATCCTACGAGCAGTACTTC. Protein product: CASSPGQVSYEQYF.

This clone appeared a few times. The CDR3 nucleotides are TGTGCCAGCAGCCAAGAACGGACGGGGGAGCAAGAGACCCAGTACTTC. It codes for CASSQERTGEQETQYF. V usage is TRBV4-2 and J usage is TRBJ2-5, with D perhaps TRBD2 (6 bases). There are 16 residues in the CDR3. The V gene lost 0 bases and the J gene lost 2 bases, with 13 bases spanning the gap. Germline assignment: CDR1 LGHNA and CDR2 YNFKEQ.

This clone was counted between two and nine times. The rearrangement links TRBV4-1 to TRBJ1-2; D gene uncertain. Germline CDR1 MGHRA, CDR2 YSYEKL. V was cut by 0 bases and J by 2 bases, with 7 bases left in between. This CDR3 has 14 amino acids. CDR3 region: CASSQDLENYGYTF. CDR3 bases: TGCGCCAGCAGCCAAGACTTGGAAAACTATGGCTACACCTTC.

This clone was observed a few times. This chain links TRBV5-1 with TRBJ1-1; TRBD1 aligns across 8 bases. V shed 2 bases and J 4 bases; nucleotides not matched to a gene: 4. This CDR3 comprises 14 residues. CDR1 is SGHRS and CDR2 is YFSETQ in the germline V gene. The CDR3 DNA reads as TGCGCCAGCAGCTTAGGACAGGGAAGCACTGAAGCTTTCTTT. Amino acids: CASSLGQGSTEAFF.

On this clone itself: Distinct nucleotide sequences in the sample also encode this CDR3. This chain links TRBV29-1 with TRBJ1-1; possible D gene TRBD1, 5 bases. V gave up 4 bases and J gave up 2 bases, with 11 bases separating them. This CDR3 has 13 residues. The germline gives CDR1 SQVTM, CDR2 ANQGSEA. The DNA for the CDR3 is TGCAGCGTTGTTGGGGGGGAAAACACTGAAGCTTTCTTT. Encoded protein: CSVVGGENTEAFF.

The chain is built from TRBV9 and TRBJ1-4; possibly TRBD1 for D (6 bases). Germline-derived CDR1 and CDR2 are SGDLS and YYNGEE. Between the trimmed V and J ends, which lost 0 bases and 7 bases, there was a span of 7 bases. The CDR3 is made up of 13 amino acids. CDR3 bases: TGTGCCAGCAGCGTAGAGACAGGTGAAAAACTGTTTTTT. It translates to CASSVETGEKLFF.

This clone was seen ten or more times. The chain joins TRBV6-4 to TRBJ2-2; D not resolved. The length of the CDR3 is 13 residues. Germline CDR1 and CDR2: MRHNA and SNTAGT. Trimming shortened V by 6 bases and J by 0 bases, and 5 bases separated the two germline ends. The CDR3 sequence is CASSPTNTGELFF. The CDR3 DNA reads TGTGCCAGCAGCCCTACGAACACCGGGGAGCTGTTTTTT.

The chain joins TRBV4-1 to TRBJ2-1, with a possible D match to TRBD2 (7 bases). Germline V gene data show CDR1 as MGHRA and CDR2 as YSYEKL. Deletions cut 1 base from V and 9 bases from J, with 22 bases between. This CDR3 is 17 amino acids long. This CDR3 is CASSQARGEGGPGEQFF. CDR3 nucleotide sequence: TGCGCCAGCAGCCAAGCCCGCGGGGAGGGGGGGCCCGGTGAGCAGTTCTTC.

This clone was observed a handful of times. The CDR3 DNA reads as TGTGCCAGCAGCTTAGAGGGGACAGGATTTAATCAGCCCCAGCATTTT. This translates into CASSLEGTGFNQPQHF. The rearrangement joins TRBV27 to TRBJ1-5; 8 nucleotides align to TRBD1. V lost 6 bases to trimming and J lost 4 bases; unmatched junction nucleotides: 11. The CDR3 length is 16 residues. CDR1 is MNHEY, CDR2 SMNVEV, per germline (reference sequence).

The chain combines TRBV6-5 with TRBJ1-6; no clear D. V was shortened by 2 bases and J by 7 bases, with 12 bases between the two germline ends. The CDR3 covers 15 residues. The germline V gene has CDR1 MNHEY and CDR2 SVGAGI. CDR3 loop: CASSYDQLPNSPLHF. The CDR3 coding sequence is TGTGCCAGCAGTTACGACCAGCTACCAAATTCACCCCTCCACTTT.

The sample holds a few counts of this clone. The chain employs TRBV4-1 and TRBJ1-5, with D hard to call. Trimming left V 5 bases short and J 7 bases short, with 12 bases between. The V gene's germline CDR1 is MGHRA and CDR2 YSYEKL. CDR3 length: 13 residues. CDR3 amino acids: CASSVKGVQPQHF. The CDR3 nucleotides are TGCGCCAGCAGCGTGAAGGGCGTACAGCCCCAGCATTTT.

The chain employs TRBV10-2 and TRBJ2-7; 11 bases are shared with TRBD1. Germline values: CDR1 WSHSY, CDR2 SAAADI. V lost 3 bases to trimming and J lost 2 bases; unmatched junction nucleotides: 3. This CDR3 contains 15 residues. CDR3 nucleotides: TGCGCCAGCAGTGATTCGGGACAGGGGGCCTACGAGCAGTACTTC. It codes for CASSDSGQGAYEQYF.